Listed below are T cell receptor beta chains from one sample, sequenced in a study of cytomegalovirus exposure and HLA in healthy donors. Data came from immunoSEQ multiplex PCR; TCRdb stores just in-frame clones and leaves some out. This table has 100,000 to 150,000 clones, 75% to 85% appearing once. What was sequenced was PBMCs. Every receptor here comes from a girl aged 2-10 years in good health and CMV-seronegative. Each CDR3 is given without its conserved first and last residue. Fields, in order: V gene, J gene, clone size, CDR3 protein. Rows give clone size only sometimes, using once, few, many, or a class for an expanded clone.

TRBV6-1	TRBJ2-7	-	ANPGAEQY
TRBV4-1	TRBJ2-1	-	ASSQDRDTHNEQF
TRBV7-9	TRBJ1-1	few	ASSLGPWDTEAF
TRBV11-2	TRBJ1-1	-	ASSPTSGLLNTEAF
TRBV6-6	TRBJ2-7	-	ASSYSNSYAYEQY
TRBV7-9	TRBJ2-7	-	ASSLGWPDYEQY
TRBV5-8	TRBJ1-5	-	ASSLHRFEPQH
TRBV19	TRBJ1-5	once	ASTAGQGAYSNQPQH
TRBV6-1	TRBJ1-5	-	ASSARQGSNQPQH
TRBV5-6	TRBJ1-2	-	ASSLFRVSYGYT
TRBV28	TRBJ2-5	once	ASSLRETQY
TRBV27	TRBJ2-7	once	ASSPSGGAYEQY
TRBV6-5	TRBJ2-3	few	ASSYGHGSTDTQY
TRBV16	TRBJ2-3	-	ASSHQGLAGYTDTQY
TRBV27	TRBJ1-1	-	ASRKLDGGYTEAF
TRBV4-3	TRBJ1-1	-	ASRALSNTEAF
TRBV7-8	TRBJ1-1	-	ASSLGSGSEAF
TRBV6-5	TRBJ1-5	-	ASRLTGNQPQH
TRBV28	TRBJ1-5	-	ASSLGQGYRQPQH
TRBV6-1	TRBJ1-5	-	ASRGTHREQPQH
TRBV25-1	TRBJ1-2	-	ASSDDREWIHEGYT
TRBV5-1	TRBJ2-7	-	ASSLGRAIGSYEQY